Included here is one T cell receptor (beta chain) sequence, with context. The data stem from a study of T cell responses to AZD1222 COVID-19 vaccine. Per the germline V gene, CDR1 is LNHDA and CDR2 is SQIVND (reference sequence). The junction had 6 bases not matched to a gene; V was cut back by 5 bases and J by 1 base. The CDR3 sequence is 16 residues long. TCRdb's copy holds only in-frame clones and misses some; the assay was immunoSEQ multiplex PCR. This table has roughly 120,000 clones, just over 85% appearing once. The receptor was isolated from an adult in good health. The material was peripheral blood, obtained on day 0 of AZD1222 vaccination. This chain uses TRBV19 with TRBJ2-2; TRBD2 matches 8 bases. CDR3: CASSVSGIGNTGELFF. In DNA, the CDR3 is TGTGCCAGTAGTGTTAGCGGGATAGGGAACACCGGGGAGCTGTTTTTT.